The 21 T cell receptor beta chains in this list originate from one sample, sequenced in a study of T-cell memory formation after mild COVID-19. TCRdb re-called the 5' RACE reads through MiXCR, storing one row per CDR3 protein. The sample has about 410,000 distinct CDR3 sequences, 20% to 25% seen once; the top ten hold around 14%. Sequencing used PBMCs or a T cell subset sorted from them (not recorded which). The receptor set was obtained from an adult woman who had mild COVID-19 (a few samples of this study predate the infection). Cell type and time point are not known.

The J gene is TRBJ2-6, the V gene TRBV18; no clear D gene. Germline lookup yields CDR1 KGHSH and CDR2 LQKENI. The CDR3 covers 15 residues. Deletions cut 3 bases from V and 4 bases from J, with 10 bases between. CDR3 DNA sequence: TGTGCCAGCTCACCTTTGGGGTCCGGGGCCAACGTCCTGACTTTC. Encoded protein: CASSPLGSGANVLTF.

The V call is TRBV19, the J call TRBJ1-1, with TRBD1 matching over 7 bases. The germline V gene encodes CDR1 LNHDA and CDR2 SQIVND (reference sequence). The CDR3 length is 16 residues. With 0 bases clipped from V and 1 base from J, the junction kept 5 bases outside the gene matches. For the CDR3, the DNA is TGTGCCAGTAGTATAGATCCTCGACAGGGGAACACTGAAGCTTTCTTT. Protein sequence: CASSIDPRQGNTEAFF.

The gene calls are TRBV14 and TRBJ1-1, with no clear D. V lost 5 bases and J lost 4, with 8 bases in between. Germline values: CDR1 SGHDN, CDR2 FVKESK. There are 12 residues in the CDR3. The CDR3 loop is CASSDVPTEAFF. CDR3 bases: TGTGCCAGCAGCGACGTTCCCACTGAAGCTTTCTTT.

The chain couples TRBV5-4 to TRBJ2-1; 12 nucleotides match TRBD2. The CDR3 is 17 residues long. V lost 0 bases to trimming and J lost 3 bases; unmatched junction nucleotides: 4. Germline V gene lookup returns CDR1 SGHNT and CDR2 YYREEE (reference sequence). CDR3 in amino acids: CASSLASGGANYNEQFF. CDR3 in DNA: TGTGCCAGCAGCTTGGCTAGCGGGGGGGCGAACTACAATGAGCAGTTCTTC.

This sequence joins TRBV24-1 and TRBJ2-7, with D hard to call. The CDR3 has 13 amino acids. Between the trimmed V and J ends, which lost 5 bases and 5 bases, there was a span of 12 bases. Germline loops: CDR1 KGHDR, CDR2 SFDVKD. The CDR3 sequence: CATSAAFPDEQYF. CDR3 DNA: TGTGCCACCAGTGCGGCCTTCCCTGACGAGCAGTACTTC.

The chain recombines TRBV12-3 or TRBV12-4 with TRBJ2-1, with TRBD2 matching 10 bases. J was trimmed by 4 bases and V by 6 bases; bases with no gene match: 6. The CDR3 totals 15 residues. CDR3 region: CASRLLAGVYNEQFF. The DNA of the CDR3 is TGTGCCAGCAGACTCCTAGCGGGGGTTTACAATGAGCAGTTCTTC.

This clonotype has a handful of counts. The genes are TRBV11-2 and TRBJ2-1; a weak D match, TRBD2 (6 bases). V gave up 6 bases and J gave up 1 base, with 10 bases separating them. Germline assignment: CDR1 SGHAT and CDR2 FQNNGV. The CDR3 contains 14 residues. The CDR3, as DNA: TGTGCCAGCAGTCACGGAGGGTCCTACAATGAGCAGTTCTTC. Protein sequence: CASSHGGSYNEQFF.

J is TRBJ1-4 and V is TRBV23-1; 8 nucleotides agree with TRBD1. TRBV23-1 is placed among ORFs of uncertain function. The CDR3 covers 16 residues. J was trimmed by 5 bases and V by 0 bases; bases with no gene match: 5. The CDR3 spells CASSQSEGTGNEKLFF. The CDR3 DNA is TGCGCCAGCAGTCAATCGGAAGGGACAGGCAATGAAAAACTGTTTTTT.

This rearrangement joins TRBV12-3 or TRBV12-4 to TRBJ1-6, with a possible D match to TRBD1 (5 bases). There are 14 residues in the CDR3. Trimming pared 6 bases from V and 9 bases from J, leaving 15 bases between. This chain's CDR3 is CASSAPGTGSPLHF. CDR3 nucleotides: TGTGCCAGCAGCGCCCCAGGGACGGGTTCACCCCTCCACTTT.

This clonotype occurred a few times. The chain uses TRBV9 and TRBJ2-5; D may match TRBD1 or TRBD2 (5 bases each). Germline V gives CDR1 SGDLS, CDR2 YYNGEE. The CDR3 covers 15 residues. Between the trimmed V and J ends, which lost 0 bases and 5 bases, there was a span of 14 bases. CDR3 DNA: TGTGCCAGCAGCGTAGGTGGGACCGAGGTGGAGACCCAGTACTTC. It codes for CASSVGGTEVETQYF.

This clonotype was picked up a small number of times. The rearrangement links TRBV24-1 to TRBJ1-5; TRBD1 is a possible D gene (6 bases). CDR1 and CDR2 (germline): KGHDR, SFDVKD. The ends were cut back, 7 bases at V and 3 bases at J, with 12 bases in the middle. The CDR3 loop spans 14 amino acids. For the CDR3, the DNA is TGTGCCACCAGGGGGGCCGGGAACAATCAGCCCCAGCATTTT. The encoded protein is CATRGAGNNQPQHF.

This clonotype was recorded a few times. The V and J genes are TRBV29-1 and TRBJ2-3, with D maybe TRBD1 (5 bases). Trimming shortened V by 6 bases and J by 2 bases, and 9 bases separated the two germline ends. The germline V gene encodes CDR1 SQVTM and CDR2 ANQGSEA. CDR3 length: 12 amino acids. The chain's CDR3 is CSVTRDTDTQYF. CDR3 coding DNA: TGCAGCGTCACCAGGGACACAGATACGCAGTATTTT.

CDR3 sequence (DNA): TGTGCCAGCAGTTACCGTGCCGGGCTGAACACTGAAGCTTTCTTT. Protein product: CASSYRAGLNTEAFF. The chain is built from TRBV6-5 and TRBJ1-1; D ambiguous. The V and J ends lost 2 bases and 0 bases respectively, with 10 bases between them. CDR1 is MNHEY and CDR2 is SVGAGI in the germline V gene. There are 15 residues in the CDR3.

This chain links TRBV10-3 with TRBJ2-5; the D is unclear. Germline V gene sequence: CDR1 ENHRY, CDR2 SYGVKD. CDR3 size: 13 residues. Between the trimmed V and J ends, which lost 8 bases and 2 bases, there was a span of 12 bases. The CDR3 sequence: CAISGGVQETQYF. CDR3 nucleotide sequence: TGTGCCATCTCCGGTGGCGTTCAAGAGACCCAGTACTTC.

This chain uses TRBV24-1 with TRBJ2-1; 9 bases are shared with TRBD2. CDR1 is KGHDR and CDR2 is SFDVKD in the germline V gene. V was clipped by 5 bases and J by 7 bases; unmatched bases: 8. The CDR3 contains 15 residues. CDR3 nucleotides: TGTGCCACCAGTGTCGCGGGAGGGATCCGTAATGAGCAGTTCTTC. This sequence encodes CATSVAGGIRNEQFF.

The chain uses TRBV6-6 and TRBJ1-5; D may be TRBD1 (5 bases). Deletions cut 0 bases from V and 7 bases from J, with 13 bases between. Germline loops: CDR1 MNHNY, CDR2 SVGAGI (reference sequence). This CDR3 spans 15 amino acids. As DNA, the CDR3 is TGTGCCAGCAGTTACTCGGGGGGAATGGGCCAGCCCCAGCATTTT. This encodes CASSYSGGMGQPQHF.

The sample holds a few counts of this clonotype. V and J are TRBV7-9 and TRBJ2-4; TRBD1 might be the D (6 bases). With 1 base removed from V and 6 bases from J, the gap between germline ends came to 10 bases. The CDR3 totals 14 residues. In germline, CDR1 is SEHNR, CDR2 FQNEAQ (reference sequence). The CDR3 DNA reads as TGTGCCAGCAGCTTAGACACAGGGTCAAACATTCAGTACTTC. This codes for CASSLDTGSNIQYF. Supplemented by reference TRBV7-9 and TRBJ2-4, the full variable domain reads DTGVSQNPRHKITKRGQNVTFRCDPISEHNRLYWYRQTLGQGPEFLTYFQNEAQLEKSRLLSDRFSAERPKGSFSTLEIQRTEQGDSAMYLCASSLDTGSNIQYFGAGTRLSVL.

The genes are TRBV7-9 and TRBJ2-5; weak D call: TRBD1 (5 bases). Trimming took off 1 base at V and 5 bases at J, with 14 bases between the two ends. CDR3 size: 15 residues. In germline, CDR1 is SEHNR, CDR2 FQNEAQ (reference sequence). The CDR3 spells CASSLGGQGGETQYF. The CDR3 bases are TGTGCCAGCAGCTTAGGTGGCCAGGGTGGTGAGACCCAGTACTTC.

There are many counts of this clonotype. The J gene is TRBJ2-2, the V gene TRBV7-8, with D perhaps assigned TRBD1 or TRBD2 (6 bases each). Trimming stripped 3 bases from V and 4 bases from J, with 21 bases between. Germline CDR1 reads SGHVS; CDR2 reads FQNEAQ. The CDR3 extends over 18 amino acids. In DNA, the CDR3 is TGTGCCAGCAGCTTTTTTTGGAACAGGGAGGACGGCACCGGGGAGCTGTTTTTT. This translates into CASSFFWNREDGTGELFF.

The rearrangement joins TRBV5-1 to TRBJ1-1, with D hard to call. The CDR3 consists of 13 residues. CDR1 is SGHRS and CDR2 is YFSETQ in the germline V gene. V gave up 4 bases and J gave up 11 bases, with 18 bases separating them. CDR3 in amino acids: CASSGNSNVWAFF. CDR3 nucleotide sequence: TGCGCCAGCAGCGGGAACTCCAATGTTTGGGCTTTCTTT.

This clonotype occurred a few times. This chain connects TRBV5-1 to TRBJ2-7; D ambiguous. Looked up from germline, CDR1 is SGHRS and CDR2 is YFSETQ. This CDR3 spans 14 amino acids. The V gene lost 3 bases and the J gene lost 6 bases, with 16 bases spanning the gap. The CDR3 region has the DNA TGCGCCAGCAGCTATAATCGACCGGAATTCGAGCAGTACTTC. As protein: CASSYNRPEFEQYF.